This T cell receptor beta chain was profiled in a study of Ad26.COV2.S vaccination and SARS-CoV-2 variants. Germline lookup yields CDR1 LGHNA and CDR2 YNFKEQ. Trimming left V 0 bases short and J 4 bases short, with 13 bases between. There are 16 residues in the CDR3. Treatment: 15 to 20 received Ad26.COV2.S at low or high dose, single or two shots; 5 received placebo; per-sample allocation not given. Samples analyzed were those drawn on day 63 after the first vaccine or placebo injection. The table came from immunoSEQ multiplex PCR; TCRdb's copy has only in-frame clones and leaves some out. The sample holds a few hundred thousand clones, around 89% seen once.

This sequence joins TRBV4-2 and TRBJ2-1; no definite D call. The material was peripheral blood, obtained in a trial of Ad26.COV2.S vaccine versus placebo. The TCR was taken from a person aged 18-65 years who received the Ad26.COV2.S COVID-19 vaccine or a placebo. CDR3 region: CASSQEVQVFYNEQFF. The DNA for the CDR3 is TGTGCCAGCAGCCAAGAGGTCCAGGTCTTTTACAATGAGCAGTTCTTC.